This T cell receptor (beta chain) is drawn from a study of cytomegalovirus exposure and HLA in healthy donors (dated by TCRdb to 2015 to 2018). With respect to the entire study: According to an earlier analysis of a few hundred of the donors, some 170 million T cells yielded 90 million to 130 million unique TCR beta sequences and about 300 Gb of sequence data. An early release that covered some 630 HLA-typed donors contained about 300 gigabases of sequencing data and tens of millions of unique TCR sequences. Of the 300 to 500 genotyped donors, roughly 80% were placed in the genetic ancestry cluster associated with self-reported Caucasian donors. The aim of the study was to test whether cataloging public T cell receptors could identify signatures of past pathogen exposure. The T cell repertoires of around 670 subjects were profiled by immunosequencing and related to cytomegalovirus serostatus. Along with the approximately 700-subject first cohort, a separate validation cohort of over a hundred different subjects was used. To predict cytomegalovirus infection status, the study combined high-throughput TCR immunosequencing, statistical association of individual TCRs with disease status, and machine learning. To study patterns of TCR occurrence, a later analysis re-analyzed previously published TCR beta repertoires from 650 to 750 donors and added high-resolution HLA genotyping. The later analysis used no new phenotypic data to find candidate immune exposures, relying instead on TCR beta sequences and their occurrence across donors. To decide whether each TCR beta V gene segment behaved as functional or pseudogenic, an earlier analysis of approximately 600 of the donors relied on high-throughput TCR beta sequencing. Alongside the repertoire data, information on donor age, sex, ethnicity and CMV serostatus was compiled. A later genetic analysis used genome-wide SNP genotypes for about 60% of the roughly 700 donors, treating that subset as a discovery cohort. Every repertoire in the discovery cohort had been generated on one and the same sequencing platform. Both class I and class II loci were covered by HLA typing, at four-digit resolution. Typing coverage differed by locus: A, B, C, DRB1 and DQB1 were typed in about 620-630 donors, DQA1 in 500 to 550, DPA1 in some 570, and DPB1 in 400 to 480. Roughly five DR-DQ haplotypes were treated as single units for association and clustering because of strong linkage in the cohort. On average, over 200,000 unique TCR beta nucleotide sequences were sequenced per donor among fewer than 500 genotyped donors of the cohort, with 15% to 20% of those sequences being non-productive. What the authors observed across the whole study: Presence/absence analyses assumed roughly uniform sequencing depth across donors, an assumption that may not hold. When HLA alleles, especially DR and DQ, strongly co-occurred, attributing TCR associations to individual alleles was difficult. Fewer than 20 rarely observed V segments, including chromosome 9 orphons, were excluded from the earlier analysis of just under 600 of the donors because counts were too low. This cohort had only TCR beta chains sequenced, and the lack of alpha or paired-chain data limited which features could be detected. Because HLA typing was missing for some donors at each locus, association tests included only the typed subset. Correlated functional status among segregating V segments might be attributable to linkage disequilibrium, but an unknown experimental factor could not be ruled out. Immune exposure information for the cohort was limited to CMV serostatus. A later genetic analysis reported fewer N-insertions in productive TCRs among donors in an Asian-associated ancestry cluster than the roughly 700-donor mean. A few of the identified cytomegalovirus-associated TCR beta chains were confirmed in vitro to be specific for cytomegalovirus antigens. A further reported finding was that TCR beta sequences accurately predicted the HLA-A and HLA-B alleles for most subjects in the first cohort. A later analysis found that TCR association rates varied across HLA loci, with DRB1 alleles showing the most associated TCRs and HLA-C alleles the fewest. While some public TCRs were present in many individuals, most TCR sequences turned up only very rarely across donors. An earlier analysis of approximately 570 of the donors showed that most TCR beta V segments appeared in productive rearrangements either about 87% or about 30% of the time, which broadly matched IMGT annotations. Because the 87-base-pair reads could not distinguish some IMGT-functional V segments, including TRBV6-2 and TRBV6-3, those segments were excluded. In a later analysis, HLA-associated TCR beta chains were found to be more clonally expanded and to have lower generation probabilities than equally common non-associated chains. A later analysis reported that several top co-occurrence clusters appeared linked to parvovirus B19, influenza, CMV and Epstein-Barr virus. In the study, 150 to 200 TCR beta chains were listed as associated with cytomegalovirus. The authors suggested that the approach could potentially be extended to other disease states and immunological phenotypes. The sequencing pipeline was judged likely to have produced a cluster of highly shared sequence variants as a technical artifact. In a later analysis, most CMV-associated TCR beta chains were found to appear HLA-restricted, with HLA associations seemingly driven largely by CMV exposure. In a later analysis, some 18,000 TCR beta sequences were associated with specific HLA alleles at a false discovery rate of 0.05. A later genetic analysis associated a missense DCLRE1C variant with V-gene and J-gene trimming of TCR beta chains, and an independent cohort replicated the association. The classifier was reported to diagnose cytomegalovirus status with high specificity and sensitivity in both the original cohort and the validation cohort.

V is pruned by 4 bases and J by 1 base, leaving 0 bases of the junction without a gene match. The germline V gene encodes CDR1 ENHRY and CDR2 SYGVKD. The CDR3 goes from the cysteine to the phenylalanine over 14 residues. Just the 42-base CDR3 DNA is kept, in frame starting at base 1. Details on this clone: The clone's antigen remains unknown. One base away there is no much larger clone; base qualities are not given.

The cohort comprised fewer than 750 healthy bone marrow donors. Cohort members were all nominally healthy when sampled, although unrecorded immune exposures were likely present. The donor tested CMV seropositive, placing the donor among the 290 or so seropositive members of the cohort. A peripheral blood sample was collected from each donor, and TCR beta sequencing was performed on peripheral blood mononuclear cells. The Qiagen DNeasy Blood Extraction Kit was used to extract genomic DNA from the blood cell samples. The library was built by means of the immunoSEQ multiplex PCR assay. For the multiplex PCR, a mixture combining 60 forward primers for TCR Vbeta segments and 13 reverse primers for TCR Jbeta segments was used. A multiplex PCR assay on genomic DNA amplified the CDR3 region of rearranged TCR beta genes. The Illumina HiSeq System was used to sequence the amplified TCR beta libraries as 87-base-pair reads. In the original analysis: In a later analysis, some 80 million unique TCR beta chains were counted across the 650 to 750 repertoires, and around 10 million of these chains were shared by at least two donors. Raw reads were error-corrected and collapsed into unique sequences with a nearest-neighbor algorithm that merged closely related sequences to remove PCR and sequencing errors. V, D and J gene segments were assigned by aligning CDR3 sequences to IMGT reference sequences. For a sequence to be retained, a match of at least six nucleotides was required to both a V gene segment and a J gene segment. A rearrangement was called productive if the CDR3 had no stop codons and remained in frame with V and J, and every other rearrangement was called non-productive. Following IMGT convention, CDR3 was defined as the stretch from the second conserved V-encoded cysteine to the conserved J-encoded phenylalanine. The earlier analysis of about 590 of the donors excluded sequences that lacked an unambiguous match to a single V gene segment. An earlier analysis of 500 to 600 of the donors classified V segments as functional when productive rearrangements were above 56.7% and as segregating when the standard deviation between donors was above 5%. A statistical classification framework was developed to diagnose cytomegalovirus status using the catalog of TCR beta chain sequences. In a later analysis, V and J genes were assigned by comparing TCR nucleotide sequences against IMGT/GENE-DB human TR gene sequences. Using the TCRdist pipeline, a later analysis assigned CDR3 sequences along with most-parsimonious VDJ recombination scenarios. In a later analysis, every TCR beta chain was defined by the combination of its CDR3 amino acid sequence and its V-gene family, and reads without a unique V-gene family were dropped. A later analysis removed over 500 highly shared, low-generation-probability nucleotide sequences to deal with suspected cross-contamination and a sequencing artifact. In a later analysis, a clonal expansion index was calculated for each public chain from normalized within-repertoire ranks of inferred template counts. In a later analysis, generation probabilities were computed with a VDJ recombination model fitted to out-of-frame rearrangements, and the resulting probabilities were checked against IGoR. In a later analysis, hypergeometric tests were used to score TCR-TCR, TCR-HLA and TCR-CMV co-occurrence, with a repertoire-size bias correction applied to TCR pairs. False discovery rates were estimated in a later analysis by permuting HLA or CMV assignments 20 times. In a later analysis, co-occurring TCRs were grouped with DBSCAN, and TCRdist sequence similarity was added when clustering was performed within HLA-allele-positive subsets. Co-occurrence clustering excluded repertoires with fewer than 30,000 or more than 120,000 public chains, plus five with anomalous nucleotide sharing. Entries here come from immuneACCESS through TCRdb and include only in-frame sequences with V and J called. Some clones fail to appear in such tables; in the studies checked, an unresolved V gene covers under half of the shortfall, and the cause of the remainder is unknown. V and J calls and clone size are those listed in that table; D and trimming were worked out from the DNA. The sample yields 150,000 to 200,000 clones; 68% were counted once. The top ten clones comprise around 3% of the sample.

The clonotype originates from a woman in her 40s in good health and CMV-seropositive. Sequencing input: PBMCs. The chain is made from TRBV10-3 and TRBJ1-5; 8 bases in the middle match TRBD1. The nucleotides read TGTGCCATCAGTGGACAGGGGAGCAATCAGCCCCAGCATTTT. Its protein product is CAISGQGSNQPQHF.